This entry features one T cell receptor (beta chain) sequence. This clonotype appeared a few times. Its specific antigen is unknown. No base qualities exist here, and no much larger clone lies one base off it. Stable Graves' hyperthyroidism was defined as the absence of progression to ophthalmopathy over 18 months of follow-up. Hyperthyroidism patients were aged 18 to 65 years and newly diagnosed, with disease duration of less than 2 months. Exclusion was applied to patients with uncontrolled infections, other autoimmune diseases, pregnancy or lactation. Clinical symptoms, serum thyroxine and TRAb, thyroid ultrasound, and orbital computed tomography formed the basis for the diagnoses. PBMCs were isolated from roughly 10 ml of fresh peripheral blood by Ficoll-Paque density gradient centrifugation. Total RNA was extracted using Trizol reagent, and RNA quality was assessed on an Agilent 2100 Bioanalyzer.

This record belongs to a study of T cells in Graves' hyperthyroidism and ophthalmopathy (dated by TCRdb to 2018 to 2020). For the study in its entirety: Peripheral blood samples were taken at initial diagnosis, before any treatment was given. To identify distinguishing TCR V-J signatures, a discovery cohort of around 100 patients was used, comprising 40 to 45 with Graves' ophthalmopathy and 55 to 65 with stable Graves' hyperthyroidism. Prospective prediction of ophthalmopathy was tested in an independent validation cohort consisting of under 20 hyperthyroidism patients and around 16 patients who later progressed to ophthalmopathy. The roughly 90 discovery patients were divided at random into training and test sets in a 7:3 ratio. In about 6 Graves' hyperthyroidism patients, the study also compared T-cell repertoires from thyroid tissue with T-cell repertoires from blood. Following sampling, methimazole starting at 30 mg daily was given to hyperthyroidism patients, and high-dose intravenous methylprednisolone was given to ophthalmopathy patients. According to the paper, TCR Vbeta CDR3 sequencing was carried out on about 140 peripheral blood samples, which came from 40 to 45 ophthalmopathy, under 85 hyperthyroidism and roughly 17 progressor patients.

At the junction V is shortened by 5 bases and J by 3 bases, with 14 bases in between. From its cysteine to its phenylalanine, the CDR3 spans 13 amino acids. This entry keeps only the CDR3 DNA: 39 bases, framed from base 1. The germline V gene sets CDR1 to SQVTM and CDR2 to ANQGSEA. TCR beta CDR3 regions were amplified from RNA transcripts. The first round of RT-PCR for the TCR CDR3 was performed with the HTBI primer set and the Qiagen OneStep RT-PCR kit. Libraries were constructed in a second round of multiplex PCR, after which size selection and purification were performed. The libraries were sequenced on an Illumina HiSeq2000 using paired-end 100 bp reads. The source study handled its data this way. SOAPnuke was used to process the raw data, throwing out any read that contained adapters or uncalled bases, had a mean Phred below 15, or lacked an exact constant-primer or identifier match. High-quality paired reads were merged with COPE v1.2.5, and unique nucleotide sequences were defined as clonotypes. Clonotypes were aligned to IMGT TRBV, TRBD and TRBJ reference segments using MiTCR v1.1. Analysis was restricted to V-J combinations with a frequency above 0.0001, which covered roughly 99% of repertoires. The TCS score was defined as F50 (clonal expansion) divided by E x V (chaos), with BLOSUM62-based TCRdist calculated between CDR3 peptides within each V-J. Welch's t-statistics and random forest reduced 514 V-J features to 13, which were used in a naive Bayes classifier (R e1071). The similarity between thyroid and blood repertoires was quantified using the Morisita-Horn index. The public reads were reanalyzed by TCRdb: fastp trimming at Q25, MiXCR alignment, in-frame beta chains only. Here each entry gathers all rows of one CDR3 protein and keeps the most common genes and DNA. What appears here as the V and J calls and clone size reflects TCRdb's work, not the paper's. This sample has about 840,000 distinct CDR3 sequences in its table, and 38% of those were observed once. Of the sample, 7% to 10% falls within the top ten clones.

Study-wide conclusions, independent of this receptor: Sample size was not statistically predetermined, and blinding of investigators to group allocation was not performed. During validation, the model predicted progression to ophthalmopathy a median of around 7 months ahead of onset, with around 65% sensitivity and 72% to 80% specificity. A 13 V-J signature model separated ophthalmopathy from stable hyperthyroidism, with over 85% sensitivity and approximately 81% specificity in cross-validation and 80%/75% in testing. Most expanded thyroid clonotypes (frequency above 0.001) were also detected in blood, a finding suggesting that blood repertoires may reflect thyroid immune responses.

The TCR sequence derives from a man in his late teens or twenties with Graves' hyperthyroidism. The V and J genes are TRBV29-1 and TRBJ2-7, with TRBD2 perhaps the D gene, on 5 matching bases. The sequencing input was blood. The DNA sequence follows: TGCAGCGTTATTGAGGGCCCGAACTACGAGCAGTACTTC. The encoded protein is CSVIEGPNYEQYF.